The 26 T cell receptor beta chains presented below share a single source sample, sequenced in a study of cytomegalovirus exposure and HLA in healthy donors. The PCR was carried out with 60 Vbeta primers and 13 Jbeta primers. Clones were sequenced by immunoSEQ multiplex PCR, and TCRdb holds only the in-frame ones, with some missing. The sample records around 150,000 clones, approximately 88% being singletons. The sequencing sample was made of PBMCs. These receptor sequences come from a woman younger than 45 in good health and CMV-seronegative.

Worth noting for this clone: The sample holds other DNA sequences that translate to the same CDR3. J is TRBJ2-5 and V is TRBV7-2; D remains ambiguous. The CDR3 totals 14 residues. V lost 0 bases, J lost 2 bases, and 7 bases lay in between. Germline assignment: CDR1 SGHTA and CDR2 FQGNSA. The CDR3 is CASSLAGRQETQYF. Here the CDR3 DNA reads TGTGCCAGCAGCTTAGCAGGCAGGCAAGAGACCCAGTACTTC.

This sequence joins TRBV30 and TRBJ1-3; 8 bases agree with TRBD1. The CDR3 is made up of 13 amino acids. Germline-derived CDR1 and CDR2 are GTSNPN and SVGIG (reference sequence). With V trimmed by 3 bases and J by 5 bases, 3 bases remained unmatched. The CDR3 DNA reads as TGTGCCTGGAGGGGGACAGGAAGAAACACCATATATTTT. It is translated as CAWRGTGRNTIYF.

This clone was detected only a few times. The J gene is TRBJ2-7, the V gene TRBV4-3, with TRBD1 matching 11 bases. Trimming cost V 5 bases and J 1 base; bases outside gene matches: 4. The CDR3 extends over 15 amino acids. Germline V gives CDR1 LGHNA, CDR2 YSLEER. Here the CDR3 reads CASSARDRGSYEQYF. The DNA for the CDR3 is TGCGCCAGCAGCGCCCGGGACAGGGGGTCCTACGAGCAGTACTTC.

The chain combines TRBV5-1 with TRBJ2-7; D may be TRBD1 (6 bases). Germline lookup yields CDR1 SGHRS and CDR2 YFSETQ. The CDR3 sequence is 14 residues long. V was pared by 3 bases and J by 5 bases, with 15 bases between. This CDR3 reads CASSSTGNPNEQYF. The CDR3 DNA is TGCGCCAGCAGCTCAACAGGGAACCCAAACGAGCAGTACTTC. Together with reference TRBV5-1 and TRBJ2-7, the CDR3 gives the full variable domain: KAGVTQTPRYLIKTRGQQVTLSCSPISGHRSVSWYQQTPGQGLQFLFEYFSETQRNKGNFPGRFSGRQFSNSRSEMNVSTLELGDSALYLCASSSTGNPNEQYFGPGTRLTVT.

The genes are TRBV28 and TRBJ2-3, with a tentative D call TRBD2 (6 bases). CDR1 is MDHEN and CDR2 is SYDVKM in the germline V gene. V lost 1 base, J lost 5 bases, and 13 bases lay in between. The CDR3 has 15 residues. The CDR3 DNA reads TGTGCCAGCAGTTTATTGTTACGGGAGATAGATACGCAGTATTTT. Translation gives CASSLLLREIDTQYF.

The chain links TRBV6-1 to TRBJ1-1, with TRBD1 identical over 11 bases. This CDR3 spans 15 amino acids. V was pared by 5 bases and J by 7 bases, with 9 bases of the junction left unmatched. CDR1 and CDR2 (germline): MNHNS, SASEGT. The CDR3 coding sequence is TGTGCCAGCAGTAGGACTGGGACAGGGGGTGGTGAAGCTTTCTTT. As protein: CASSRTGTGGGEAFF.

The CDR3 loop reads CSVAQGVSYEQYF. The DNA for the CDR3 is TGCAGCGTTGCCCAGGGGGTGTCCTACGAGCAGTACTTC. The chain joins TRBV29-1 to TRBJ2-7; TRBD1 matches 7 bases. V lost 4 bases, J lost 1 base, and 4 bases stayed unmatched. Germline V gene data show CDR1 as SQVTM and CDR2 as ANQGSEA. The CDR3 spans 13 residues.

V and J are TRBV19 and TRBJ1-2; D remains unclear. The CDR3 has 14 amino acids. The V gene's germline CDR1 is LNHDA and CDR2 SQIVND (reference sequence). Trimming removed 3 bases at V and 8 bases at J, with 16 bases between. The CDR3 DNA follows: TGTGCCAGTAGTATTCCGGGAATAGTGTACGGCTACACCTTC. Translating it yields CASSIPGIVYGYTF.

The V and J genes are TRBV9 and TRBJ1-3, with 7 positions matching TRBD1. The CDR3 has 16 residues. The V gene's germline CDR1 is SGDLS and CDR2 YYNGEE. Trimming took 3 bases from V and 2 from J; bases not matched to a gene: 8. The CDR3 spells CASSDQQGQAGNTIYF. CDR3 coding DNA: TGTGCCAGCAGCGATCAACAGGGGCAAGCTGGAAACACCATATATTTT. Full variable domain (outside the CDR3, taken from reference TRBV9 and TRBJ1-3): DSGVTQTPKHLITATGQRVTLRCSPRSGDLSVYWYQQSLDQGLQFLIQYYNGEERAKGNILERFSAQQFPDLHSELNLSSLELGDSALYFCASSDQQGQAGNTIYFGEGSWLTVV.

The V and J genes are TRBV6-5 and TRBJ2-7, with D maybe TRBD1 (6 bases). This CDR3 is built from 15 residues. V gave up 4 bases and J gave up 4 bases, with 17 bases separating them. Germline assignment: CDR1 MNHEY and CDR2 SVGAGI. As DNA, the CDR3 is TGTGCCAGCAGTTCTGGGACATTGCTCTGGTACGAGCAGTACTTC. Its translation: CASSSGTLLWYEQYF.

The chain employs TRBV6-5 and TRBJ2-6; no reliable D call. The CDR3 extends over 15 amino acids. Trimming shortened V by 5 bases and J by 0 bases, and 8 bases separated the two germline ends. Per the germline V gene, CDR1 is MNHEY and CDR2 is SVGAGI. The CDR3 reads CASSRLSSGANVLTF. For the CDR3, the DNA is TGTGCCAGCAGTCGCCTGAGCTCTGGGGCCAACGTCCTGACTTTC.

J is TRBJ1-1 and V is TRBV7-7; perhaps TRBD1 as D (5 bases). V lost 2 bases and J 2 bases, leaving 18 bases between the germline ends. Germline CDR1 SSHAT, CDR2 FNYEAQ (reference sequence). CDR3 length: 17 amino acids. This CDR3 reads CASSLILGRGGNTEAFF. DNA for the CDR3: TGTGCCAGCAGCTTAATTCTAGGGAGGGGCGGAAACACTGAAGCTTTCTTT.

CDR3 nucleotides: TGTGCCAGCGCTAGCGGGTACCCCTACGAGCAGTACTTC. Translated: CASASGYPYEQYF. The chain couples TRBV6-5 to TRBJ2-7; 8 nucleotides agree with TRBD2. The CDR3 length is 13 residues. Germline-derived CDR1 and CDR2 are MNHEY and SVGAGI. The V and J ends lost 8 bases and 2 bases, in that order; junction bases with no gene match: 5.

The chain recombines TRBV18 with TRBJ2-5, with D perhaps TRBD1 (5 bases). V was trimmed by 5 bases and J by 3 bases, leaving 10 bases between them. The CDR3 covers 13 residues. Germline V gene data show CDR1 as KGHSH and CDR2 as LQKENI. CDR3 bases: TGTGCCAGCTCAACTTTCAGGGAAGAGACCCAGTACTTC. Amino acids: CASSTFREETQYF.

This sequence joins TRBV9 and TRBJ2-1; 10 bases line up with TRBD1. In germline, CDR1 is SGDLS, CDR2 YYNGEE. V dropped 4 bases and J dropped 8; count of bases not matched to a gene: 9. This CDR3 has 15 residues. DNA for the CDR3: TGTGCCAGCAGCTTAGGACAGGGGGGTTTCTATGAGCAGTTCTTC. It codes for CASSLGQGGFYEQFF.

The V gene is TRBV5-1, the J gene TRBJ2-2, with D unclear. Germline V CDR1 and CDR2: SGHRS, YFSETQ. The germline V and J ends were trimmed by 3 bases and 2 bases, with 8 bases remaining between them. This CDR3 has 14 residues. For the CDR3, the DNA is TGCGCCAGCAGCTCAACGACTAACACCGGGGAGCTGTTTTTT. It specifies CASSSTTNTGELFF.

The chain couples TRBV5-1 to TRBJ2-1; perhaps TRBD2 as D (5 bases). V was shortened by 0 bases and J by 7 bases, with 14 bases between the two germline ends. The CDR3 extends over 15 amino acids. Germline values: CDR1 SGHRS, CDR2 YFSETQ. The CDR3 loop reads CASSLEGRWENEQFF. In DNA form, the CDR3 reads TGCGCCAGCAGCTTGGAGGGCAGGTGGGAGAATGAGCAGTTCTTC.

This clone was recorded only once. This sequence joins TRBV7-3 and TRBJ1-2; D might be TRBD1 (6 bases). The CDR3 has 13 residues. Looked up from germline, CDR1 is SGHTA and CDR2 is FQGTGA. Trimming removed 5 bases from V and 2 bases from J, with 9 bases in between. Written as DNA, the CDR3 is TGTGCCAGCAGCACGGACAGCAACTATGGCTACACCTTC. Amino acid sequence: CASSTDSNYGYTF.

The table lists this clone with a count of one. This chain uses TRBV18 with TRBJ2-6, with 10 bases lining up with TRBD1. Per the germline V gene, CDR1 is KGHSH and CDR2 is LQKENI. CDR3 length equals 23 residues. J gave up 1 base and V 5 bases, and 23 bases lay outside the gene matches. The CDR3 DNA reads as TGTGCCAGCTCAACACTCCTCCGGACAGGGGGGGATTATTGGTCGTCTGGGGCCAACGTCCTGACTTTC. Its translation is CASSTLLRTGGDYWSSGANVLTF.

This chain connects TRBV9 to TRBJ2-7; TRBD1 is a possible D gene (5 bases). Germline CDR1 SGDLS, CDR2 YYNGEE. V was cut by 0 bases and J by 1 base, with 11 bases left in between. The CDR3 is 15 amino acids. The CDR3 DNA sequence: TGTGCCAGCAGCGTAGGTGTGGGGCAATCCTACGAGCAGTACTTC. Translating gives CASSVGVGQSYEQYF.

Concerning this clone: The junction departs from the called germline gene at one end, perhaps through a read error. As DNA, the CDR3 is TGTGCCACGAGCAAAGGGGGCCCGGGTCAGCCCCAGCATTTT. It yields the protein CATSKGGPGQPQHF. The J gene is TRBJ1-5, the V gene TRBV15; 7 bases are shared with TRBD1. The CDR3 is 14 amino acids. Germline CDR1 reads LNHNV; CDR2 reads YYDKDF (reference sequence).

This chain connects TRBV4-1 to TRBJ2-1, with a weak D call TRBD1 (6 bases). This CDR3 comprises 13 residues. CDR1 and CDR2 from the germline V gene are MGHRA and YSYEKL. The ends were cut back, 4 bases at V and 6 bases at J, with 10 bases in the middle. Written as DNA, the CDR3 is TGCGCCAGCAGCCCGGGGACACCCAATGAGCAGTTCTTC. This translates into CASSPGTPNEQFF.

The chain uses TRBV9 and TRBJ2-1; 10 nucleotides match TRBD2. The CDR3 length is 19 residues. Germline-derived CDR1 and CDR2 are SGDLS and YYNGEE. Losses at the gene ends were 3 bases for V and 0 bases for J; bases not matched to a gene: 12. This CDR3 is CASSALAGSRPNSYNEQFF. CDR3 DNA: TGTGCCAGCAGCGCACTAGCGGGAAGTCGACCTAACTCCTACAATGAGCAGTTCTTC.

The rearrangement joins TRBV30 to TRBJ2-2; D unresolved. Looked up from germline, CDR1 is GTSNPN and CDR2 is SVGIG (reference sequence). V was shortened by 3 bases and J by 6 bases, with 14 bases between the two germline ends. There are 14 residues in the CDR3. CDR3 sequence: CAWSGFTEAGELFF. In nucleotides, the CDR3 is TGTGCCTGGAGCGGGTTTACCGAGGCCGGGGAGCTGTTTTTT.

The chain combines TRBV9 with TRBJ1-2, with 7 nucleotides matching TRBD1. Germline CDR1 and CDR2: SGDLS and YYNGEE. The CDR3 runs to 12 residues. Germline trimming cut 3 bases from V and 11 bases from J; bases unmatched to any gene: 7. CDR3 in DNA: TGTGCCAGCAGCGCCGGGACAGAGGGGTACACCTTC. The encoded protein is CASSAGTEGYTF.

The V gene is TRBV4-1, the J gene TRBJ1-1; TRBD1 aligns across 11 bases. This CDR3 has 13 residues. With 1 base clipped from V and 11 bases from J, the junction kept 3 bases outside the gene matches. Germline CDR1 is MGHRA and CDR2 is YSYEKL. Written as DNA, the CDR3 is TGCGCCAGCAGCCAAGCCCGGGACAGGGGGGCTTTCTTT. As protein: CASSQARDRGAFF.